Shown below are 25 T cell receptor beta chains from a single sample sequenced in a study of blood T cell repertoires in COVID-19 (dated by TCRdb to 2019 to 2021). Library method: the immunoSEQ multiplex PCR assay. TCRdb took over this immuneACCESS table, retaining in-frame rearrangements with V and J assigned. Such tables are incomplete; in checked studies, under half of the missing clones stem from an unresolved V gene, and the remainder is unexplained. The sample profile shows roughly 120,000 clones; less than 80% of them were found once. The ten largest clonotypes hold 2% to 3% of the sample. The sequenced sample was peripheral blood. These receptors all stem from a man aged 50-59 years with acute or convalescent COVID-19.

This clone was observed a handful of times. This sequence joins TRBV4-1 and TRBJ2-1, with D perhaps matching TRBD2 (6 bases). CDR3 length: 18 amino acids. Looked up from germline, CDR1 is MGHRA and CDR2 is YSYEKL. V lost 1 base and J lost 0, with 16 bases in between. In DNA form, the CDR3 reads TGCGCCAGCAGCCAAGTTTCTGGGTACGGGAGCTCCTACAATGAGCAGTTCTTC. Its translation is CASSQVSGYGSSYNEQFF.

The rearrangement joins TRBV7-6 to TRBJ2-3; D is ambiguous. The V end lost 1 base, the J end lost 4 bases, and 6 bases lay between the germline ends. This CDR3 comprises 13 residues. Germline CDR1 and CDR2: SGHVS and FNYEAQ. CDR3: CASSLVLSDTQYF. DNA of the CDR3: TGTGCCAGCAGCTTAGTCCTCTCAGATACGCAGTATTTT.

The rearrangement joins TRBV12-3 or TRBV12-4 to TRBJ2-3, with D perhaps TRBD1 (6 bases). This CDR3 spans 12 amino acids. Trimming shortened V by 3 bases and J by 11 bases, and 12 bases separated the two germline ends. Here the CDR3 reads CASSLTIRGQYF. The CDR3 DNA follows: TGTGCCAGCAGTTTGACTATCAGGGGGCAGTATTTT.

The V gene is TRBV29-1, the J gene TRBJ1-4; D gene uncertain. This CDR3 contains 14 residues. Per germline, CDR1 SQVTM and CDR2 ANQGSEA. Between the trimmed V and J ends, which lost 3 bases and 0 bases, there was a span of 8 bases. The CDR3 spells CSVDRKATNEKLFF. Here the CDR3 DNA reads TGCAGCGTTGACAGGAAGGCAACTAATGAAAAACTGTTTTTT.

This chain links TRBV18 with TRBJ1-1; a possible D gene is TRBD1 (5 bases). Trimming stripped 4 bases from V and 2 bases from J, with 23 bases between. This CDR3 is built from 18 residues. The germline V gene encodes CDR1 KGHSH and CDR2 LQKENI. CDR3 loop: CASSLLGPRGGANTEAFF. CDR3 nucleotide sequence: TGTGCCAGCTCACTATTGGGACCTCGAGGAGGGGCAAACACTGAAGCTTTCTTT.

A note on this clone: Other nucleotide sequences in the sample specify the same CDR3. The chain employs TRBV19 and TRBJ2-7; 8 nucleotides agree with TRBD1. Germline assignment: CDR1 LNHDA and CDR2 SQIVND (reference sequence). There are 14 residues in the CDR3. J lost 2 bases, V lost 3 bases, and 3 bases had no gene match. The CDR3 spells CASSIGTGAYEQYF. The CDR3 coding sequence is TGTGCCAGTAGTATCGGGACAGGCGCCTACGAGCAGTACTTC.

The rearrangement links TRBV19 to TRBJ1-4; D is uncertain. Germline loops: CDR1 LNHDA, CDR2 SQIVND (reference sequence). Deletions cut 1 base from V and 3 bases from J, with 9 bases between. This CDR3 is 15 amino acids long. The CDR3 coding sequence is TGTGCCAGTAGTATAGGCTCGGGTGCTAATGAAAAACTGTTTTTT. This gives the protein CASSIGSGANEKLFF.

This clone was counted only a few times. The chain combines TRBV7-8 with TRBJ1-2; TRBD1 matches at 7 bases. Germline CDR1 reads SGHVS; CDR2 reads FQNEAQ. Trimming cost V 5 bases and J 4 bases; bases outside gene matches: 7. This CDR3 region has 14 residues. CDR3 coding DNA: TGTGCCAGCAGCCCTAGAGGGGGCGGCTATGGCTACACCTTC. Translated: CASSPRGGGYGYTF.

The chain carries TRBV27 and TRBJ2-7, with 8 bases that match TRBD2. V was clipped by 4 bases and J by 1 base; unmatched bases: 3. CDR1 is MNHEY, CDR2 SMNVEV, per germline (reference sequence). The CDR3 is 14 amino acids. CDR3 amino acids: CASSWLAGSYEQYF. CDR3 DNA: TGTGCCAGCAGTTGGTTAGCGGGGTCCTACGAGCAGTACTTC.

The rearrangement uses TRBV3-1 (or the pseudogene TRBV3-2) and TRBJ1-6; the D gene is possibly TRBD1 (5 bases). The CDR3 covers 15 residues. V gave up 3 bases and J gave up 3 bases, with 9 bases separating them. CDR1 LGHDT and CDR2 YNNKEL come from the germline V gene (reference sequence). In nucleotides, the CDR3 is TGTGCCAGCAGCCACCGACAGAGCTATAATTCACCCCTCCACTTT. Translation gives CASSHRQSYNSPLHF.

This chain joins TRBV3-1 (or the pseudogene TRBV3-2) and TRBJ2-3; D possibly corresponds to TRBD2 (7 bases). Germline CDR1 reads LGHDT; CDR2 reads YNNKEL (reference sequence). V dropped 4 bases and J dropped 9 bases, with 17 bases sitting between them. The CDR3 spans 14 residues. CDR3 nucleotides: TGTGCCAGCAGCCGAGACGGGGGGCGGTTGACGCAGTATTTT. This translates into CASSRDGGRLTQYF.

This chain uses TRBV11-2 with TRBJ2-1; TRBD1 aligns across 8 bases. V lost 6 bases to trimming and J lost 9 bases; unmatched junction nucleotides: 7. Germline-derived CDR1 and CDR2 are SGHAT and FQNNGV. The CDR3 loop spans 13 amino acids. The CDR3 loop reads CASRLDRAGEQFF. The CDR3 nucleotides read TGTGCCAGCAGACTGGACAGGGCCGGTGAGCAGTTCTTC.

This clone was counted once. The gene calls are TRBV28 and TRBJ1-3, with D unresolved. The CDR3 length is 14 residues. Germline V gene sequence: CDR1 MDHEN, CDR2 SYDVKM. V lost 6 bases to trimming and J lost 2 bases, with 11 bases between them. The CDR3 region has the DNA TGTGCCAGCAGCCTAAGAGGGCCTGGAAACACCATATATTTT. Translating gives CASSLRGPGNTIYF.

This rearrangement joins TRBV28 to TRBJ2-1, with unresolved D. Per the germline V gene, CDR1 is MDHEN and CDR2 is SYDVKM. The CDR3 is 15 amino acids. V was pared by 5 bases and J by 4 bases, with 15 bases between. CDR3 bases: TGTGCCAGCAGTCCATTTGACTGGGTATACAATGAGCAGTTCTTC. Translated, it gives CASSPFDWVYNEQFF. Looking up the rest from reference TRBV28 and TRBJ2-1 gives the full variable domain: DVKVTQSSRYLVKRTGEKVFLECVQDMDHENMFWYRQDPGLGLRLIYFSYDVKMKEKGDIPEGYSVSREKKERFSLILESASTNQTSMYLCASSPFDWVYNEQFFGPGTRLTVL.

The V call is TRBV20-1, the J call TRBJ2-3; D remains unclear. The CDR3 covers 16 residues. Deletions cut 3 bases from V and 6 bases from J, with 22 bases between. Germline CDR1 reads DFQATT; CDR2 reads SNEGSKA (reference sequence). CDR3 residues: CSASMASLAGSDTQYF. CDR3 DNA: TGCAGTGCTAGTATGGCTAGTCTCGCCGGGTCGGATACGCAGTATTTT.

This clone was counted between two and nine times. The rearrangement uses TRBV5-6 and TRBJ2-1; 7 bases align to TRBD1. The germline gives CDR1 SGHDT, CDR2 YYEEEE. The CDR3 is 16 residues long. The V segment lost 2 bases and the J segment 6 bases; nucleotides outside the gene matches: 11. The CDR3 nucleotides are TGTGCCAGCAGCTTCCGGAAGGGGGCGCTGGTCAATGAGCAGTTCTTC. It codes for CASSFRKGALVNEQFF.

The CDR3 sequence: CASSVGVGQGSYGYTF. CDR3 nucleotide sequence: TGTGCCAGCAGCGTAGGGGTGGGACAGGGATCCTATGGCTACACCTTC. The V and J genes are TRBV9 and TRBJ1-2; 9 bases align to TRBD1. V gave up 0 bases and J gave up 4 bases; unmatched junction bases: 7. The CDR3 contains 16 residues. Germline-derived CDR1 and CDR2 are SGDLS and YYNGEE.

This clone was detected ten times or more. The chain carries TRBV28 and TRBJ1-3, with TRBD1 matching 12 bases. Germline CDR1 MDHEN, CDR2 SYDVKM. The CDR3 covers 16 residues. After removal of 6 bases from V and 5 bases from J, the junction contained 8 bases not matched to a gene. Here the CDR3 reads CASRTSGTGGRNTIYF. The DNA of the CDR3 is TGTGCCAGCAGAACATCCGGGACAGGGGGCCGAAACACCATATATTTT.

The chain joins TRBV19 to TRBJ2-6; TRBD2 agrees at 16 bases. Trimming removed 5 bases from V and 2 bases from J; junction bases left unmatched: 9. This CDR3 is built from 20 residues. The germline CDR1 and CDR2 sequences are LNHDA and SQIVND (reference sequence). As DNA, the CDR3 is TGTGCCAGTAGTCAAGGGACTAGCGGGAGGGCCGAAACTGGGGCCAACGTCCTGACTTTC. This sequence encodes CASSQGTSGRAETGANVLTF.

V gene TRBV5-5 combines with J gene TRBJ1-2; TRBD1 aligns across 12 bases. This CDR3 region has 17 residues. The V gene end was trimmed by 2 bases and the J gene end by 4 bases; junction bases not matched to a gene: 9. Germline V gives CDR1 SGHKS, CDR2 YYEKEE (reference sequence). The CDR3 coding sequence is TGTGCCAGCAGCTTAGAGGGACAGGGGGCCATAGGCTATGGCTACACCTTC. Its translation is CASSLEGQGAIGYGYTF.

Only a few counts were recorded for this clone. For the CDR3, the DNA is TGTGCCAGCAGTTACAATGGCAGAGAAGCTTTCTTT. It translates to CASSYNGREAFF. The rearrangement uses TRBV6-5 and TRBJ1-1; unclear D gene. Germline loops: CDR1 MNHEY, CDR2 SVGAGI. V lost 2 bases, J lost 8 bases, and 9 bases lay in between. The CDR3 runs to 12 residues.

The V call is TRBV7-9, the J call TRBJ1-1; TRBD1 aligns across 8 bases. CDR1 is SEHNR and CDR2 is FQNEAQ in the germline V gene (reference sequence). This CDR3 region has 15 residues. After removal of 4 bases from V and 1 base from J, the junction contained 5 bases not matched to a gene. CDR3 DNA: TGTGCCAGCAGCTGGACAGGGATGTGGAACACTGAAGCTTTCTTT. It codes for CASSWTGMWNTEAFF.

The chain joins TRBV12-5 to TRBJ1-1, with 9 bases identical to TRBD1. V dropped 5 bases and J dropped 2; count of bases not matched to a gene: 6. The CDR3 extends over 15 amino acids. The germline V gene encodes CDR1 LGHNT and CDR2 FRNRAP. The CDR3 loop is CASGVGQGTNTEAFF. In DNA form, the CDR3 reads TGTGCTAGTGGTGTAGGACAGGGGACAAACACTGAAGCTTTCTTT.

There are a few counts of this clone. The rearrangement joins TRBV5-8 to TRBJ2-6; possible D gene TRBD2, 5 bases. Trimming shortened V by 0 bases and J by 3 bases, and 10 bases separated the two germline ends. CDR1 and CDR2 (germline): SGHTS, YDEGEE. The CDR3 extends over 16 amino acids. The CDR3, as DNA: TGTGCCAGCAGCTTGGAAACGGGGATTGGGGCCAACGTCCTGACTTTC. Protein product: CASSLETGIGANVLTF.

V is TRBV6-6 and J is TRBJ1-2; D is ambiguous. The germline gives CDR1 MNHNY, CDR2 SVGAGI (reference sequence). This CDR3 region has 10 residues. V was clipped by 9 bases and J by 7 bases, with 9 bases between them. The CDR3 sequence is CASSGFGYTF. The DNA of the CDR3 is TGTGCCAGTTCGGGGTTTGGCTACACCTTC.